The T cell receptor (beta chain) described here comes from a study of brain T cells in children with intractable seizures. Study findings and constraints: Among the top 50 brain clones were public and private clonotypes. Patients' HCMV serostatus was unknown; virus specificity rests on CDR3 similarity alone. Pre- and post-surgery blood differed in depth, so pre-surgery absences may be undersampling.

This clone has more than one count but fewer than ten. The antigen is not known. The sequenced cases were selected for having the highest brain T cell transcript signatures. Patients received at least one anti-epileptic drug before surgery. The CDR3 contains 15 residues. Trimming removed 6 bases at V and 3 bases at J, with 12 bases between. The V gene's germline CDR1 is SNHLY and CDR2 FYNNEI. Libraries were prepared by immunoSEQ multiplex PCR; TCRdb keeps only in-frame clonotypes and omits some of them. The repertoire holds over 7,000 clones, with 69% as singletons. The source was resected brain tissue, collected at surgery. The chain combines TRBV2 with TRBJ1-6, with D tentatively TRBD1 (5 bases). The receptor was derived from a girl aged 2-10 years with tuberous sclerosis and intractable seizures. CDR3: CASSYRPNYNSPLHF. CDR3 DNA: TGTGCCAGCAGCTACAGGCCAAACTATAATTCACCCCTCCACTTT.